The sequence of this T cell receptor beta chain was determined in a study of shared clonotypes between healthy human individuals. The assay was immunoSEQ multiplex PCR, and TCRdb's table has in-frame clones only and misses some. In the table there are about 1.1 million clones, roughly 80% of which are singletons. This clone was seen a handful of times. V shed 4 bases, J shed 8 bases, and the junction held 15 bases outside the gene matches. The CDR3 spans 18 residues. Germline-derived CDR1 and CDR2 are SGHNT and YYREEE (reference sequence). The receptor was derived from a man younger than 35 in good health. Some clones in this sample may be carry-over from other donors' samples. Sequenced sample: memory CD4+ T cells from PBMCs. Subset: CD45RA-negative fraction. This chain links TRBV5-4 with TRBJ1-4, with 12 bases matching TRBD1. The DNA for the CDR3 is TGTGCCAGCAGCAAAGACGGGACAGGGGGCGCGGTAGGCGAAAAACTGTTTTTT. It yields the protein CASSKDGTGGAVGEKLFF.